The entry that follows covers one T cell receptor beta chain sequence. What it recognizes is unknown. A second about 7 to 11 cycle PCR used barcoded and J-beta primers. TCRdb re-called the 5' RACE reads with MiXCR, one entry per CDR3 protein. The sample shows around 1,800,000 distinct CDR3 sequences, more than 35% of them seen only once. The data were obtained in a study of blood T cells in healthy people across ages. The study, taken as a whole, reports: Without sorted subsets, naive and antigen-experienced compartments could not be conclusively compared.

This CDR3 comprises 13 residues. The V gene end was trimmed by 1 base and the J gene end by 4 bases; junction bases not matched to a gene: 4. The V gene's germline CDR1 is DFQATT and CDR2 SNEGSKA (reference sequence). The origin of this receptor is a human donor in good health. Sequences were obtained from blood. This chain links TRBV20-1 with TRBJ2-7; 7 bases are a match to TRBD1. CDR3 bases: TGCAGTGCTAGAGGGACAGGAGTATACGAGCAGTACTTC. It codes for CSARGTGVYEQYF.